These T cell receptor beta chains were read from a single sample in a study of blood T cell repertoires in COVID-19. Here immunoSEQ multiplex PCR was the method, and the copy in TCRdb shows in-frame clones only, minus some. Of approximately 170,000 clones in the sample, about 88% were seen once. Sequencing input: peripheral blood. All receptors come from a young man with acute or convalescent COVID-19. CDR3s include the opening cysteine and the closing phenylalanine or tryptophan. The D gene is left open where the match is weak. Expanded clones are given a class, and other clones once, few, many or no size at all.

CDR3aa | CDR3nt | d_gene | abundance | j_gene | v_gene
CASSQLTNYNEQFF | TGTGCCAGCAGCCAGTTGACTAACTACAATGAGCAGTTCTTC | - | - | TRBJ2-1 | TRBV14
CASRLPVADTQYF | TGTGCCAGCAGACTACCCGTCGCAGATACGCAGTATTTT | - | once | TRBJ2-3 | TRBV7-9
CASSAGNEQFF | TGTGCCAGCAGCGCAGGCAATGAGCAGTTCTTC | - | - | TRBJ2-1 | TRBV7-9
CASREGYTGELFF | TGTGCCAGCAGAGAGGGATACACCGGGGAGCTGTTTTTT | - | - | TRBJ2-2 | TRBV6-5
CASTSFTGARGDQPQHF | TGTGCCAGCACCTCGTTTACAGGGGCGCGGGGTGATCAGCCCCAGCATTTT | TRBD1 | - | TRBJ1-5 | TRBV28
CSVTTSSYNEQFF | TGCAGCGTTACGACTAGCTCCTACAATGAGCAGTTCTTC | - | few | TRBJ2-1 | TRBV29-1
CSVPQSQETQYF | TGCAGCGTTCCGCAGTCCCAAGAGACCCAGTACTTC | - | - | TRBJ2-5 | TRBV29-1
CASSQDGSSGPKNIQYF | TGTGCCAGCAGCCAAGATGGGTCTAGCGGGCCCAAAAACATTCAGTACTTC | TRBD2 | - | TRBJ2-4 | TRBV4-2
CASSIVLAGGTQYF | TGTGCCAGTAGTATAGTACTAGCGGGCGGTACGCAGTATTTT | TRBD2 | - | TRBJ2-3 | TRBV19
CASSPRTGSVYGYTF | TGTGCCAGCTCACCACGGACAGGGAGTGTATATGGCTACACCTTC | TRBD1 | - | TRBJ1-2 | TRBV18
CASSRYWTEGNEQFF | TGTGCCAGCAGCCGATATTGGACGGAGGGGAATGAGCAGTTCTTC | - | - | TRBJ2-1 | TRBV3-1/TRBV3-2
CATSRDIGGSGIQYF | TGTGCCACCAGCAGAGATATAGGCGGGAGTGGCATTCAGTACTTC | TRBD2 | few | TRBJ2-4 | TRBV15
CATSDPGTGGARRFF | TGTGCCACCAGTGATCCCGGGACAGGGGGCGCACGAAGGTTCTTC | TRBD1 | - | TRBJ2-1 | TRBV24-1
CATRTQGDFRYEQFF | TGTGCCACCCGGACTCAGGGGGACTTCCGTTATGAGCAGTTCTTC | - | - | TRBJ2-1 | TRBV6-5
CASGQHNQPQHF | TGTGCCAGCGGACAACATAATCAGCCCCAGCATTTT | - | - | TRBJ1-5 | TRBV6-5
CASSLTASGSFEQYF | TGTGCCAGCAGTTTAACCGCTAGCGGGAGCTTCGAGCAGTACTTC | TRBD2 | - | TRBJ2-7 | TRBV27
CASSKEGGEENIQYF | TGTGCCAGCAGCAAAGAAGGGGGCGAGGAAAACATTCAGTACTTC | - | - | TRBJ2-4 | TRBV21-1
CAWGDWNNEQFF | TGTGCCTGGGGGGACTGGAACAATGAGCAGTTCTTC | - | - | TRBJ2-1 | TRBV30
CASSQTLTGSYGYTF | TGCGCCAGCAGCCAGACCCTGACAGGGAGCTATGGCTACACCTTC | TRBD1 | - | TRBJ1-2 | TRBV4-1
CASSLGTGEVTGELFF | TGTGCCAGCAGCCTAGGGACAGGGGAGGTCACCGGGGAGCTGTTTTTT | TRBD1 | - | TRBJ2-2 | TRBV5-5
CASSPDSLGTQYF | TGTGCCAGCAGCCCTGACTCTTTGGGGACCCAGTACTTC | - | - | TRBJ2-5 | TRBV5-6
CASSPSGQGGTEAFF | TGCGCCAGCAGCCCATCGGGACAGGGGGGAACTGAAGCTTTCTTT | TRBD1 | - | TRBJ1-1 | TRBV4-1
CASSRGTGQGYGYTF | TGTGCCAGCAGCCGTGGGACAGGGCAGGGCTATGGCTACACCTTC | TRBD1 | - | TRBJ1-2 | TRBV5-4
CASSQAGYGYTF | TGTGCCAGTTCTCAGGCCGGCTATGGCTACACCTTC | - | - | TRBJ1-2 | TRBV19
CAWSVQEGFPTYEQYF | TGTGCCTGGAGTGTACAGGAGGGATTCCCCACCTACGAGCAGTACTTC | - | - | TRBJ2-7 | TRBV30
CASRVPGGSIAFF | TGTGCCAGCAGGGTCCCGGGGGGAAGTATTGCTTTCTTT | - | - | TRBJ1-1 | TRBV28
CASSTDPNTEAFF | TGTGCCAGCAGTACAGATCCGAACACTGAAGCTTTCTTT | - | - | TRBJ1-1 | TRBV5-5
CAWSVRQFTGELFF | TGTGCCTGGAGTGTGAGACAGTTCACCGGGGAGCTGTTTTTT | - | - | TRBJ2-2 | TRBV30
CASGRDYGEPQHF | TGTGCTAGTGGGCGGGATTATGGGGAGCCCCAGCATTTT | - | - | TRBJ1-5 | TRBV12-5
CASSQRTGNTLLNEKLFF | TGTGCCAGCAGCCAGAGGACAGGCAATACCTTACTTAATGAAAAACTGTTTTTT | TRBD1 | - | TRBJ1-4 | TRBV3-1/TRBV3-2
CASSSLTRTAPSYEQYF | TGTGCCAGCAGTTCACTTACCCGGACAGCACCATCCTACGAGCAGTACTTC | - | - | TRBJ2-7 | TRBV27
CATSSAGRESGYTF | TGTGCCACCAGCTCGGCAGGGCGGGAGAGTGGCTACACCTTC | - | - | TRBJ1-2 | TRBV15
CASSQNSGLEQYF | TGTGCCAGCAGCCAAAATTCAGGGCTCGAGCAGTACTTC | - | - | TRBJ2-7 | TRBV3-1/TRBV3-2
CASSSPGSSGNTIYF | TGCGCCAGCAGCTCCCCAGGCAGCTCTGGAAACACCATATATTTT | - | - | TRBJ1-3 | TRBV5-1
CASSRDSYEQYF | TGCGCCAGCAGCCGGGACAGTTACGAGCAGTACTTC | TRBD1 | once | TRBJ2-7 | TRBV5-1
CASSQAKRINEQFF | TGCGCCAGCAGCCAAGCCAAGAGGATCAATGAGCAGTTCTTC | - | - | TRBJ2-1 | TRBV4-1
CASSSYRGRSSEQYF | TGTGCCAGCAGTTCCTACAGGGGGCGCTCATCTGAGCAGTACTTC | TRBD1 | once | TRBJ2-7 | TRBV28
CASSRGGRTPGELFF | TGTGCCAGCAGCAGAGGCGGGAGAACCCCCGGGGAGCTGTTTTTT | - | - | TRBJ2-2 | TRBV21-1